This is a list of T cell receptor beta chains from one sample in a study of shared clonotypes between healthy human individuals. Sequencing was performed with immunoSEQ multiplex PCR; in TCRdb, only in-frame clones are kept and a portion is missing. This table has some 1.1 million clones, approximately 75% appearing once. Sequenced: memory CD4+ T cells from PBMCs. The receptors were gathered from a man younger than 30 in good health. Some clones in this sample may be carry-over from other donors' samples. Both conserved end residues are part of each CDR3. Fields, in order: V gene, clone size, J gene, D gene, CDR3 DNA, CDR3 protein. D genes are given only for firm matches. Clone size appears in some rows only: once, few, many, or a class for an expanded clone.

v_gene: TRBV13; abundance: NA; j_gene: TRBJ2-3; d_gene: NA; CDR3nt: TGTGCCAGCAGCCCCCGCTCCGGGGGTACGCAGTATTTT; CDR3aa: CASSPRSGGTQYF
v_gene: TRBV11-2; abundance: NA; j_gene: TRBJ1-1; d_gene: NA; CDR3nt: TGTGCCAGCAGCCCCCGACCCGCAGACACTGAAGCTTTCTTT; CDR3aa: CASSPRPADTEAFF
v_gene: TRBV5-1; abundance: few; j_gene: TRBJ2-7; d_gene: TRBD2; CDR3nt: TGCGCCAGCAGCACGGCTTCTAGCGGGAGTCTCTACGAGCAGTACTTC; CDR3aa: CASSTASSGSLYEQYF
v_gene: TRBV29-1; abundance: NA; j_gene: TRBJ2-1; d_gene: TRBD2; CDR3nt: TGCAGCGTTGATCGGGCGGGAGGTTCCGCGAATGAGCAGTTCTTC; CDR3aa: CSVDRAGGSANEQFF
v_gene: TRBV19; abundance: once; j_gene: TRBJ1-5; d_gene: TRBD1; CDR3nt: TGTGCCAGTAGTATTTCCCGTCCCGGGACAGGGATCGGTCAGCCCCAGCATTTT; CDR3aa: CASSISRPGTGIGQPQHF
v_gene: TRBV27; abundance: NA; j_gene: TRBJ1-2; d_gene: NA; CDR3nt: TGTGCCAGCAGTTTGGGTGGGGGATATGGCTACACCTTC; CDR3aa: CASSLGGGYGYTF
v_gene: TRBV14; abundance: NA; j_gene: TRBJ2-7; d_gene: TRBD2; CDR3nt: TGTGCCAGCAGCCAATTGGTAGCGGGCTACGAGCAGTACTTC; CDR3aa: CASSQLVAGYEQYF
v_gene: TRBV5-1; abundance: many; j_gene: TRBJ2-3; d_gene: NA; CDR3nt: TGCGCCAGCAGCTTCTACGGGCAGGGTACGCAGTATTTT; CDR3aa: CASSFYGQGTQYF
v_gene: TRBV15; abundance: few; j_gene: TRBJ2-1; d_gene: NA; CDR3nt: TGTGCCACCAGCAGAGAGGGGGACGAGCAGTTCTTC; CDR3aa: CATSREGDEQFF
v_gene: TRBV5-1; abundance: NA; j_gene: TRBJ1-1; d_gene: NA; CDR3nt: TGCGCCAGCAGCTTGGCTAGCTCTGGGGGGACGGCGAGAACTGAAGCTTTCTTT; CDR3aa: CASSLASSGGTARTEAFF
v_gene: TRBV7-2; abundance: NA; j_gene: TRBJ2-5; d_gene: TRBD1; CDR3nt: TGTGCCAGCAGCCCCAGGGGGATCGAGACCCAGTACTTC; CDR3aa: CASSPRGIETQYF
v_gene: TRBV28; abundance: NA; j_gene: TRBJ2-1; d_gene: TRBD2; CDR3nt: TGTGCCAGCGGTACGACTAGCGGGCATGTCTTGGAGCAGTTCTTC; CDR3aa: CASGTTSGHVLEQFF
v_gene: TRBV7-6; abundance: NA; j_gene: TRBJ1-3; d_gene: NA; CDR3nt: TGTGCCAGCAGCTTATTAGCGGGGGAACCTGGAAACACCATATATTTT; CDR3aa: CASSLLAGEPGNTIYF
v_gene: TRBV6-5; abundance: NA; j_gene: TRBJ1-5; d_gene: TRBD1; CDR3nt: TGTGCCAGCAGTCCTGACAGGGAGGCCCTCCGCCAGCATTTT; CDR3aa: CASSPDREALRQHF
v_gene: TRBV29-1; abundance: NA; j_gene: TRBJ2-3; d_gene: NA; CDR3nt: TGCAGCGTGGCCCGGGGGGCAGTCGGAGATACGCAGTATTTT; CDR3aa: CSVARGAVGDTQYF
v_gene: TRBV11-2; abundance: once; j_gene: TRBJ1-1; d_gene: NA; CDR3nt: TGTGCCAGCAGCTTAGTGCCCAGACTTCACACTGAAGCTTTCTTT; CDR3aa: CASSLVPRLHTEAFF
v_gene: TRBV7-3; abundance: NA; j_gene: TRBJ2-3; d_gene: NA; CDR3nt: TGTGCCAGCAGCTCGGGTGGAGGGATCACTTTCACAGATACGCAGTATTTT; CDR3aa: CASSSGGGITFTDTQYF
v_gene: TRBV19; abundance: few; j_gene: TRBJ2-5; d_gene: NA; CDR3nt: TGTGCCAGTAGTTGGACGTCCCAAGAGACCCAGTACTTC; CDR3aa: CASSWTSQETQYF
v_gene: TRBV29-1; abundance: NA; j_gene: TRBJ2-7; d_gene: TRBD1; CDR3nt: TGCAGCGTTGGGTCGACAGGGATCCCCTACGAGCAGTACTTC; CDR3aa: CSVGSTGIPYEQYF
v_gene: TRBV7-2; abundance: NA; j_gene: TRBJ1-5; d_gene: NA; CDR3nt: TGTGCCAGCAGCCTACGCTGGGAATGGGACCAGCCCCAGCATTTT; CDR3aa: CASSLRWEWDQPQHF